These 20 T cell receptor beta chains originate from one sample sequenced in a study of PD-L1 blockade in urothelial cancer. Here immunoSEQ multiplex PCR was the method, and the copy in TCRdb shows in-frame clones only, minus some. Seen here are over 50,000 clones, more than 70% observed once, and the top ten hold under 3%. The sample consisted of PBMCs, taken around atezolizumab (anti-PD-L1) treatment. The receptors stem from a man aged 50 to 60 with urothelial cancer.

This chain links TRBV27 with TRBJ2-7, with 8 bases lining up with TRBD1. This CDR3 region has 15 residues. Germline values: CDR1 MNHEY, CDR2 SMNVEV (reference sequence). V was pared by 3 bases and J by 1 base, with 5 bases of the junction left unmatched. CDR3 amino acids: CASSFNRQGSYEQYF. The CDR3, as DNA: TGTGCCAGCAGTTTTAACCGACAGGGGTCCTACGAGCAGTACTTC.

Note on this clone: Without the conserved terminal phenylalanine or tryptophan, this CDR3 likely stems from a read error. The DNA is left out, because the CDR3 cannot be placed on it with certainty; the CDR3 is given as TCRdb lists it. V and J are TRBV6-1 and TRBJ2-7; the table gives TRBD2 as D, unverified against the DNA. A total of 12 residues make up the CDR3, ends included. Germline assignment: CDR1 MNHNS and CDR2 SASEGT. CDR3 loop: CASRGVGSGSNL.

This clone was observed a handful of times. V gene TRBV4-1 combines with J gene TRBJ1-2; no firm D call. The CDR3 contains 16 residues. CDR1 is MGHRA and CDR2 is YSYEKL in the germline V gene. V was shortened by 0 bases and J by 8 bases, with 19 bases between the two germline ends. CDR3 region: CASSQDLSGRLWGYTF. For the CDR3, the DNA is TGCGCCAGCAGCCAAGATCTGAGCGGTCGGTTGTGGGGCTACACCTTC.

This clone was seen a few times. The chain is built from TRBV27 and TRBJ2-7, with 14 positions matching TRBD2. The junction had 12 bases not matched to a gene; V was cut back by 5 bases and J by 0 bases. Germline V gene sequence: CDR1 MNHEY, CDR2 SMNVEV (reference sequence). This CDR3 has 19 residues. The DNA for the CDR3 is TGTGCCAGCAGTCCCGCCGGACTAGCGGGAGGAGGGCCCTCCTACGAGCAGTACTTC. Translation gives CASSPAGLAGGGPSYEQYF.

The V and J genes are TRBV15 and TRBJ1-5, with 8 bases matching TRBD1. From germline, CDR1 is LNHNV and CDR2 YYDKDF (reference sequence). The junction had 10 bases not matched to a gene; V was cut back by 0 bases and J by 6 bases. The CDR3 covers 17 residues. CDR3 bases: TGTGCCACCAGCAGAGAGGTGGACAGGGTAGTTCGTCAGCCCCAGCATTTT. As protein: CATSREVDRVVRQPQHF.

The V and J genes are TRBV5-1 and TRBJ1-1, with D perhaps TRBD1 (6 bases). Trimming took off 2 bases at V and 4 bases at J, with 9 bases between the two ends. The CDR3 runs 13 residues. Germline V lookup: CDR1 SGHRS, CDR2 YFSETQ. The CDR3 is CASSFRGSTEAFF. The CDR3 DNA is TGCGCCAGCAGCTTCAGGGGCAGCACTGAAGCTTTCTTT.

V gene TRBV5-1 combines with J gene TRBJ2-5; D uncertain. V gave up 0 bases and J gave up 7 bases, with 16 bases separating them. This CDR3 has 15 amino acids. Germline CDR1 and CDR2: SGHRS and YFSETQ. The CDR3 DNA reads as TGCGCCAGCAGCTTGGAACAGATTGGGCAGGCGACCCAGTACTTC. Translation gives CASSLEQIGQATQYF.

The V call is TRBV30, the J call TRBJ2-1, with D perhaps TRBD2 (5 bases). CDR3 length equals 15 residues. The V gene's germline CDR1 is GTSNPN and CDR2 SVGIG (reference sequence). With 1 base removed from V and 1 base from J, the gap between germline ends came to 11 bases. The DNA of the CDR3 is TGTGCCTGGAGTGGGGTTGGACTGTCCTACAATGAGCAGTTCTTC. Its translation is CAWSGVGLSYNEQFF.

The chain links TRBV15 to TRBJ1-1; D possibly corresponds to TRBD1 (5 bases). The V end was cut by 1 base, the J end by 3 bases, with 12 bases between. Germline V gene sequence: CDR1 LNHNV, CDR2 YYDKDF (reference sequence). The CDR3 covers 15 residues. The CDR3 DNA reads as TGTGCCACCAGCAGAGGTCGGGGGAGGCACACTGAAGCTTTCTTT. This codes for CATSRGRGRHTEAFF.

J is TRBJ2-3 and V is TRBV5-1; 13 bases align to TRBD2. This CDR3 region has 19 residues. CDR1 and CDR2 (germline): SGHRS, YFSETQ. V was clipped by 3 bases and J by 1 base; unmatched bases: 11. Here the CDR3 reads CASSSGGLAGSRGTDTQYF. The CDR3, as DNA: TGCGCCAGCAGCTCGGGGGGACTAGCGGGGTCACGGGGCACAGATACGCAGTATTTT.

This clone was found once. The J gene is TRBJ1-3, the V gene TRBV2, with D hard to call. V dropped 1 base and J dropped 3 bases, with 10 bases sitting between them. Per the germline V gene, CDR1 is SNHLY and CDR2 is FYNNEI. The CDR3 runs 15 residues. CDR3 in amino acids: CASSEVLVSGNTIYF. In DNA, the CDR3 is TGTGCCAGCAGTGAAGTTCTGGTTAGTGGAAACACCATATATTTT.

This chain joins TRBV4-2 and TRBJ2-3, with 9 bases fitting TRBD2. In germline, CDR1 is LGHNA, CDR2 YNFKEQ. V dropped 4 bases and J dropped 0; count of bases not matched to a gene: 11. The length of the CDR3 is 18 residues. DNA of the CDR3: TGTGCCAGCAGCCCTCTACTGACTAGCGGCATCAGCACAGATACGCAGTATTTT. Amino acids: CASSPLLTSGISTDTQYF.

The chain has TRBV27 and TRBJ1-2; TRBD1 might be the D (5 bases). This CDR3 is built from 13 residues. V lost 5 bases and J lost 3, with 10 bases in between. Germline lookup yields CDR1 MNHEY and CDR2 SMNVEV (reference sequence). CDR3 nucleotides: TGTGCCAGCAGTCTGACGACAGACTATGGCTACACCTTC. It codes for CASSLTTDYGYTF.

The chain links TRBV7-3 to TRBJ2-7; 8 bases align to TRBD2. This CDR3 region has 16 residues. Germline loops: CDR1 SGHTA, CDR2 FQGTGA. V dropped 1 base and J dropped 6; count of bases not matched to a gene: 11. The CDR3 region has the DNA TGTGCCAGCAGCTTAATCGGGGGGGCTCCAACCTCCGAGCAGTACTTC. Protein sequence: CASSLIGGAPTSEQYF.

The V call is TRBV6-1, the J call TRBJ2-5; 7 bases map to TRBD1. Looked up from germline, CDR1 is MNHNS and CDR2 is SASEGT. The CDR3 length is 14 residues. V dropped 5 bases and J dropped 4; count of bases not matched to a gene: 7. In DNA, the CDR3 is TGTGCCAGCAGTCCCCCAGACAGGGCAGAGACCCAGTACTTC. Its protein is CASSPPDRAETQYF.

This rearrangement joins TRBV4-1 to TRBJ2-7; 7 bases are shared with TRBD2. The junction had 10 bases not matched to a gene; V was cut back by 0 bases and J by 2 bases. Looked up from germline, CDR1 is MGHRA and CDR2 is YSYEKL. The CDR3 consists of 17 residues. CDR3 bases: TGCGCCAGCAGCCAAGATTGGAGGGGAGGGATACCCTACGAGCAGTACTTC. This encodes CASSQDWRGGIPYEQYF.

The V gene is TRBV6-5, the J gene TRBJ2-3; 9 nucleotides match TRBD2. Germline V CDR1 and CDR2: MNHEY, SVGAGI. The V segment lost 5 bases and the J segment 4 bases; nucleotides outside the gene matches: 4. The CDR3 has 14 amino acids. CDR3 protein: CASSAGGPPDTQYF. DNA of the CDR3: TGTGCCAGCAGTGCGGGAGGGCCGCCAGATACGCAGTATTTT.

The genes are TRBV13 and TRBJ2-3, with 16 bases that match TRBD2. J gave up 1 base and V 5 bases, and 9 bases lay outside the gene matches. In germline, CDR1 is PRHDT, CDR2 FYEKMQ (reference sequence). The CDR3 is 19 amino acids. CDR3 region: CASSLTRGTSGRGTDTQYF. The CDR3 DNA is TGTGCCAGCAGCCTAACCAGGGGGACTAGCGGGAGGGGCACAGATACGCAGTATTTT.

The rearrangement joins TRBV27 to TRBJ2-3; no reliable D call. V was cut by 5 bases and J by 1 base, with 4 bases left in between. This CDR3 is built from 12 residues. Per the germline V gene, CDR1 is MNHEY and CDR2 is SMNVEV (reference sequence). In DNA, the CDR3 is TGTGCCAGCAGTGTCGGCACAGATACGCAGTATTTT. Its protein is CASSVGTDTQYF.

The chain carries TRBV29-1 and TRBJ1-5; D might be TRBD1 (6 bases). The germline V gene has CDR1 SQVTM and CDR2 ANQGSEA. The CDR3 spans 13 residues. V lost 4 bases to trimming and J lost 0 bases, with 7 bases between them. CDR3 sequence (DNA): TGCAGCGTTGCCAGGGGTAGCAATCAGCCCCAGCATTTT. This gives the protein CSVARGSNQPQHF.